This T cell receptor beta chain was identified in a study of shared clonotypes between healthy human individuals. The V gene end was trimmed by 3 bases and the J gene end by 0 bases; junction bases not matched to a gene: 15. This CDR3 has 20 residues. Germline V gene data show CDR1 as MNHNS and CDR2 as SASEGT. Around 300 ng DNA, 25,000 to 35,000 T cell genomes, went into unsorted PBMC replicate PCRs. The data were produced by immunoSEQ multiplex PCR, yet TCRdb's version contains in-frame clones alone and is incomplete. The sample has about 600,000 clones; around 81% are singletons. The receptor comes from a middle-aged woman in good health. Some clones in this sample may be carry-over from other donors' samples. V and J are TRBV6-1 and TRBJ1-4, with 8 bases aligning to TRBD1. The specimen sequenced was PBMCs. The CDR3 sequence: CASSDRDRSFLGTTNEKLFF. As DNA, the CDR3 is TGTGCCAGCAGTGACCGGGACAGGAGTTTTTTGGGCACAACTAATGAAAAACTGTTTTTT.